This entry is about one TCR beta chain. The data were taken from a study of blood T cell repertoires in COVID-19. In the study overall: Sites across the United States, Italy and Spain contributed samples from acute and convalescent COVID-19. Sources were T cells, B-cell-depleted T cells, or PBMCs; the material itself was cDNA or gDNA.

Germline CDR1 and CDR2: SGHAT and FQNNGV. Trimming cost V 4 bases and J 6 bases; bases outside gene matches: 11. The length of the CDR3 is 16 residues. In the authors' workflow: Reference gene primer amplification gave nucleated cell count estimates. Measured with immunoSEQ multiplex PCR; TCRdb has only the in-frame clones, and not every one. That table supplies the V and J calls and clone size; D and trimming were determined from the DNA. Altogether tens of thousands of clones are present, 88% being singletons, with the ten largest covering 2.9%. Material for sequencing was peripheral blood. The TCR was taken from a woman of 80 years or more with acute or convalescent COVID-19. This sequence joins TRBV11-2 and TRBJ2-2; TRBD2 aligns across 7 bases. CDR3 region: CASSWGGTMGAGELFF. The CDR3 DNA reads TGTGCCAGCAGCTGGGGCGGGACTATGGGTGCCGGGGAGCTGTTTTTT.